The rows below give T cell receptor beta chains drawn from one sample of a study of PD-1 blockade in classical Hodgkin lymphoma. Clones were read by immunoSEQ multiplex PCR, and TCRdb kept only the in-frame ones, dropping some. The table lists around 16,000 clones, about 82% of them singletons. The sequenced material came from CD4+ T cells from blood. These receptors were obtained from a human donor with classical Hodgkin lymphoma. Both conserved end residues are part of each CDR3. A D gene is named only where the DNA matches it firmly. A clone size is listed for some rows: how often the clone was seen (once, few, many), or a class if it is expanded.

D,V,size,CDR3
.,TRBV6-1,.,CASSQRTFDTDTQYF
TRBD2,TRBV25-1,.,CASRASGSYNEQFF
TRBD2,TRBV7-3,.,CASSPRTAAGGSDTQYF
TRBD2,TRBV14,.,CASSQSPGTSGRKPTDTQYF
TRBD2,TRBV7-7,.,CASSSTLAGEQFF
.,TRBV10-3,.,CAISESTVLGYGYTF
TRBD1,TRBV7-9,.,CASSLIGQALNEQFF
TRBD2,TRBV29-1,.,CSVKIAGGPGGQFF
.,TRBV28,.,CASSVQGSNEKLFF
.,TRBV10-3,.,CAISDSEGPDEQYF
TRBD2,TRBV19,.,CASSASGSTHTGELFF
.,TRBV6-4,.,CASSRGQNTGELFF
TRBD1,TRBV2,.,CASRQRQGVLNEQFF
TRBD1,TRBV11-2,.,CASSLDRPGQGTRDTQYF
.,TRBV11-1,few,CASSLQGQPQHF
.,TRBV18,.,CASSHGIVAGAQTRDSGANVLTF
.,TRBV7-9,.,CASSFGGVTEAFF
.,TRBV7-6,.,CASSEGGPETQYF
.,TRBV6-5,.,CASSYSVGQDVNF
.,TRBV4-3,.,CASSQDRSDYNEQFF
.,TRBV7-2,.,CASSLGGGSEAFF
.,TRBV5-8,.,CASSVPRVALSDTQYF
.,TRBV5-1,once,CASSPRLSGSRHEQYF
TRBD1,TRBV6-5,.,CASSYLGQGHYEQYF
TRBD2,TRBV28,once,CASRHLAGGPSSYEQYF
.,TRBV30,.,CACRGTPYEQYF
TRBD2,TRBV19,.,CASSPRLAGASTDTQYF
.,TRBV2,.,CASSEYSGRLYEQYF
.,TRBV4-2,.,CASSVAADTQYF
TRBD1,TRBV7-9,.,CASSSGTGQNEQFF
TRBD1,TRBV28,.,CASSLSAGGSYEQYF
.,TRBV6-1,.,CASSLREIAKNIQYF
.,TRBV19,.,CASSETGYSNQPQHF
TRBD1,TRBV28,.,CASSFLDPRGRWTDTQYF
.,TRBV11-2,.,CASSWVGTDTQYF
.,TRBV19,.,CASSTDRYGYTF
.,TRBV11-2,.,CASSLVTMASYEQYF
TRBD2,TRBV18,.,CASSPIRELAGEGSYNEQFF
TRBD2,TRBV7-9,.,CASSFPSSGTYNEQFF
.,TRBV4-3,.,CASSQSQSSYNSPLHF